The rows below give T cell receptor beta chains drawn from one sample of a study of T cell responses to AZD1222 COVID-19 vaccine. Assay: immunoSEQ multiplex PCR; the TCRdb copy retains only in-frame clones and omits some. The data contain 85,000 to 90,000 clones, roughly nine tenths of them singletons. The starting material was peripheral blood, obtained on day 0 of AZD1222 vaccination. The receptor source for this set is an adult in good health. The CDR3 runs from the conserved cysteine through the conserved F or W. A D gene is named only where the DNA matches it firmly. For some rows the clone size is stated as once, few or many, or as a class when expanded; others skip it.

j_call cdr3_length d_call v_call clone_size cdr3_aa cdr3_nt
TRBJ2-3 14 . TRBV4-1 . CASSQVRTTDTQYF TGCGCCAGCAGCCAAGTGCGGACCACAGATACGCAGTATTTT
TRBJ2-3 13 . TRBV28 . CASSPPVTDTQYF TGTGCCAGCAGTCCGCCGGTCACAGATACGCAGTATTTT
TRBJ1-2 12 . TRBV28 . CASSFGGYGYTF TGTGCCAGCAGTTTCGGGGGGTATGGCTACACCTTC
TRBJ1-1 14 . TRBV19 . CASSIVSGNTEAFF TGTGCCAGTAGTATAGTTTCGGGGAACACTGAAGCTTTCTTT
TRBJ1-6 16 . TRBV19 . CASRGEESSYNSPLHF TGTGCCAGTAGAGGGGAGGAGAGCTCCTATAATTCACCCCTCCACTTT
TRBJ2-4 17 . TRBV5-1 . CASSLWAGARVKNIQYF TGCGCCAGCAGCTTGTGGGCAGGGGCCAGGGTCAAAAACATTCAGTACTTC
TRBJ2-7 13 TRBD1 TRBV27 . CASSMTGVSEQYF TGTGCCAGCAGTATGACAGGGGTGAGCGAGCAGTACTTC
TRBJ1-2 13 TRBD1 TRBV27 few CASSDPGGRGYTF TGTGCCAGCAGTGACCCAGGGGGCCGCGGCTACACCTTC
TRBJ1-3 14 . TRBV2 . CASVKGISGNTIYF TGTGCCAGCGTCAAGGGGATCTCTGGAAACACCATATATTTT
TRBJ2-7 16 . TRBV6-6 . CASSSLNRLGSYEQYF TGTGCCAGCAGTTCCCTTAATCGGCTCGGGTCCTACGAGCAGTACTTC
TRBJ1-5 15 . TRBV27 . CASSSSAGSNQPQHF TGTGCCAGCAGTTCCAGCGCAGGTTCCAATCAGCCCCAGCATTTT
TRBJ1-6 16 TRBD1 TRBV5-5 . CASSYRDREYNSPLHF TGTGCCAGCAGCTACCGGGACAGGGAGTATAATTCACCCCTCCACTTT
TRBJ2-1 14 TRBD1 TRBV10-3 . CAISKGQGYNEQFF TGTGCCATCAGTAAAGGACAGGGGTACAATGAGCAGTTCTTC
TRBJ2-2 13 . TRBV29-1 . CSVIVRGERELFF TGCAGCGTTATTGTCAGGGGCGAACGGGAGCTGTTTTTT
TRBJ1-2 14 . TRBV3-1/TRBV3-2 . CASSHETVNYGYTF TGTGCCAGCAGCCATGAGACAGTGAACTATGGCTACACCTTC
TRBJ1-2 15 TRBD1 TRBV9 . CASSVVGQGVGGYTF TGTGCCAGCAGCGTAGTGGGACAGGGGGTAGGTGGCTACACCTTC
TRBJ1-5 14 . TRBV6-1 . CASSEAGGQRPQHF TGTGCCAGCAGTGAAGCGGGGGGGCAGCGGCCCCAGCATTTT
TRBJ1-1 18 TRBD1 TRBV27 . CASSLTPASGQGYTEAFF TGTGCCAGCAGTTTAACGCCTGCCTCGGGACAGGGATACACTGAAGCTTTCTTT
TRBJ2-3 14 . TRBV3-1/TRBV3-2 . CASSQEGTADTQYF TGTGCCAGCAGCCAAGAGGGGACCGCAGATACGCAGTATTTT
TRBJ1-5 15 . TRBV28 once CASSLDMHRSGPQHF TGTGCCAGCAGTTTAGATATGCATCGCTCGGGGCCCCAGCATTTT
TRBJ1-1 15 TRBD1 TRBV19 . CASSAQGAGETEAFF TGTGCCAGTAGTGCACAGGGGGCCGGGGAAACTGAAGCTTTCTTT
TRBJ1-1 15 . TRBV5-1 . CASSSSPRGETEAFF TGCGCCAGCAGCTCCAGCCCCAGGGGAGAAACTGAAGCTTTCTTT
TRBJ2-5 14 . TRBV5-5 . CASSLVPTPETQYF TGTGCCAGCAGCTTGGTTCCAACTCCAGAGACCCAGTACTTC
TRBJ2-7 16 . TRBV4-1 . CASSQADGLWSYEQYF TGCGCCAGCAGCCAAGCCGACGGCCTTTGGTCCTACGAGCAGTACTTC
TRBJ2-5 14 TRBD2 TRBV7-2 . CASSEAGGVETQYF TGTGCCAGCAGCGAAGCGGGGGGGGTTGAGACCCAGTACTTC
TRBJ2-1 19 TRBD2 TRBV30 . CAWSGYRAGGRNAYNEQFF TGTGCCTGGAGTGGGTACAGGGCAGGCGGGAGGAATGCCTACAATGAGCAGTTCTTC
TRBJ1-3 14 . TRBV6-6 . CASRLDSSGNTIYF TGTGCCAGCAGATTAGACAGCTCTGGAAACACCATATATTTT
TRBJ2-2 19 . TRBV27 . CASRTSAGERTLNTGELFF TGTGCCAGCAGGACCTCGGCCGGGGAACGTACCTTGAACACCGGGGAGCTGTTTTTT
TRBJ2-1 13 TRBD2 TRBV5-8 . CASSQRGPNEQFF TGTGCCAGCAGCCAGCGGGGGCCGAATGAGCAGTTCTTC
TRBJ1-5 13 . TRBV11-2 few CASSLVNNQPQHF TGTGCCAGCAGCTTAGTCAACAATCAGCCCCAGCATTTT
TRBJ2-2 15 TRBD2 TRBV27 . CASSFFSGAGGELFF TGTGCCAGCAGTTTCTTTAGCGGGGCGGGCGGGGAGCTGTTTTTT